This TCR beta chain originates from a study of T cell repertoires in cytomegalovirus infection. Study-wide background: Based on public TCR beta signatures, there were indications of CMV infection and of a matching HLA type. Study-level results: There were HLA-C-restricted CMV-specific TCR beta clonotypes dominating the ex vivo response.

MiXCR, applied by TCRdb to the reads, yields one record per CDR3 protein. The sample lists about 260,000 distinct CDR3 sequences; approximately 10% were seen once. This clonotype has a count of ten or more. As yet, its antigen is unknown. This TCR came from a human donor in good health (CMV status not recorded). Some clones in this sample may be carry-over from other donors' samples. The sequencing sample was made of PBMCs.

CDR3 DNA sequence: TGTGCCAGCAGACCTTATGGGAGCAATGAGCAGTTCTTC. This gives the protein CASRPYGSNEQFF. The genes are TRBV27 and TRBJ2-1; a possible D gene is TRBD2 (5 bases). This CDR3 is built from 13 residues. Germline lookup yields CDR1 MNHEY and CDR2 SMNVEV (reference sequence). Trimming stripped 6 bases from V and 6 bases from J, with 12 bases between.